This T cell receptor (beta chain) appears in the sequencing data of a study of blood T cell repertoires in COVID-19. Only in-frame clones appear in the TCRdb table, and some are missing; sequencing was by immunoSEQ multiplex PCR. The data contain 210,000 or so clones, over 75% of them singletons. Germline V gives CDR1 GTSNPN, CDR2 SVGIG (reference sequence). The CDR3 is 14 residues long. V lost 1 base and J lost 5, with 14 bases in between. Sequencing was carried out using peripheral blood. This sequence originates from a middle-aged woman who had recovered from COVID-19. The J gene is TRBJ1-2, the V gene TRBV30; a possible D gene is TRBD1 (5 bases). The CDR3 reads CAWSGQGGRYGYTF. CDR3 DNA sequence: TGTGCCTGGAGTGGCCAGGGTGGCAGATATGGCTACACCTTC.